Included here is one T cell receptor beta chain sequence, with context. The sample holds one count of this clone. Its antigen remains unidentified. Base qualities are not recorded, but no much larger clone differs from it by a single base. The sample belongs to a study of Siglec-9 on CD8 T cells in melanoma (dated by TCRdb to between 2018 and 2020). In terms of the full investigation: Siglec-9 expression on CD8+ T cells and the role of Siglec-9 in regulating T cells in the melanoma tumor microenvironment were investigated in the study.

Receptor amplification or capture employed the immunoSEQ multiplex PCR assay. TCRdb provides this immuneACCESS table in a form limited to in-frame rearrangements. Some clones are lacking; in checked studies, under half of them reflect an unresolved V gene, and why the rest are absent is not known. Counted in this sample were some 37,000 clones; around 82% of them appeared once. The ten largest clonotypes hold under 2% of the sample. The CDR3 measures 16 amino acids from cysteine to phenylalanine. Just CDR3 DNA is preserved here, 48 bases in frame from base 1. V loses 2 bases at its end and J loses 4 bases; junction bases beyond the gene matches: 8. CDR1 and CDR2, looked up from the germline V gene (reference sequence), are MNHEY and SMNVEV. General study outcomes and caveats: According to the report, an effector memory CD8+ T-cell subset that seemed to build up inside melanoma tumors was both marked and regulated by Siglec-9.

The V gene is TRBV27 and the J gene is TRBJ2-1; TRBD2 agrees with 7 junctional bases. This receptor was identified in a human donor in good health. The specimen was Siglec-9- CD8+ T cells sorted from blood. The cell subset or site label corresponds to: CD8 T cells lacking Siglec-9. Here is the DNA: TGTGCCAGCAGTTTAGTTGCGGGAGATAGTTACAATGAGCAGTTCTTC. Translation gives CASSLVAGDSYNEQFF.